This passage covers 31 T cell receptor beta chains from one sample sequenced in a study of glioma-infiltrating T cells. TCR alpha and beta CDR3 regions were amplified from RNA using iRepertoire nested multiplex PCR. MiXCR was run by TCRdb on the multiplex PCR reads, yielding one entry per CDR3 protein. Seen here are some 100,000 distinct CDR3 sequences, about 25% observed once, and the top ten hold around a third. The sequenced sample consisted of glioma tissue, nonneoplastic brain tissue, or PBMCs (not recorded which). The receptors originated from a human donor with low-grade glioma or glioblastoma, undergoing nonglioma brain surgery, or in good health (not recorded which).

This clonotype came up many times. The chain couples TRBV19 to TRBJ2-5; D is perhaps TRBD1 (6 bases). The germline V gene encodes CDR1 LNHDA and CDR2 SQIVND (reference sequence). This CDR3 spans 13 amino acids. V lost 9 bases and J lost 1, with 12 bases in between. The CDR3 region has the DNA TGTGCCAGCGCAGGGGATTCCCAAGAGACCCAGTACTTC. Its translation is CASAGDSQETQYF.

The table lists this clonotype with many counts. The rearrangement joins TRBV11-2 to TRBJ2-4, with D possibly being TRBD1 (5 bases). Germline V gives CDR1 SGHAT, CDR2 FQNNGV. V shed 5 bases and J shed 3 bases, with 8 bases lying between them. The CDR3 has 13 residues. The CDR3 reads CASSLGHKNIQYF. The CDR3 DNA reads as TGTGCCAGCAGCCTTGGACACAAAAACATTCAGTACTTC.

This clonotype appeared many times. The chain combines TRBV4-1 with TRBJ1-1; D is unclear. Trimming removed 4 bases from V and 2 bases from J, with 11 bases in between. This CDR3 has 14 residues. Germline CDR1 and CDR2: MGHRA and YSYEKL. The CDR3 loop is CASSLRWANTEAFF. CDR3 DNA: TGCGCCAGCAGCCTAAGGTGGGCTAACACTGAAGCTTTCTTT.

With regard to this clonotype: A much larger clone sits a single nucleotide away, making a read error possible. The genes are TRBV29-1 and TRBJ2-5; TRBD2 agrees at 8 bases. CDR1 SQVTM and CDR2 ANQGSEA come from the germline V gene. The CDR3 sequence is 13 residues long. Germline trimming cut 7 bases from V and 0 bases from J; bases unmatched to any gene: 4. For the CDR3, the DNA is TGCAGCGGGATACTAGCGGACCAAGAGACCCAGTACTTC. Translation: CSGILADQETQYF.

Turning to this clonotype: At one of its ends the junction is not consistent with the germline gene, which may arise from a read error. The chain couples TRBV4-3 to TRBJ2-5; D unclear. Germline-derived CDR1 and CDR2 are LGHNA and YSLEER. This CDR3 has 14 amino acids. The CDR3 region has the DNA TGCGCCAGCAGCCAAGAGGCCAGGCAAGGGACCCAGTACTTC. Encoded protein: CASSQEARQGTQYF.

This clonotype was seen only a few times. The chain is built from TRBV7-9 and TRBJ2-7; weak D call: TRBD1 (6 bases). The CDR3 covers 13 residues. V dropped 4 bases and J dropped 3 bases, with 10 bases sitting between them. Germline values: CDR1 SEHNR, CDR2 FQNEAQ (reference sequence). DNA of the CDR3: TGTGCCAGCAGCTCAGGGGAACGCTACGAGCAGTACTTC. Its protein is CASSSGERYEQYF.

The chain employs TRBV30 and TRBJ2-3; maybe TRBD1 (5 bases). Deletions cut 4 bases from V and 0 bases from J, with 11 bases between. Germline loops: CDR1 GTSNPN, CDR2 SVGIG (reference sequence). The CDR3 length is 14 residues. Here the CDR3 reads CAWIQRGSTDTQYF. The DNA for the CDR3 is TGTGCCTGGATCCAAAGGGGTAGCACAGATACGCAGTATTTT.

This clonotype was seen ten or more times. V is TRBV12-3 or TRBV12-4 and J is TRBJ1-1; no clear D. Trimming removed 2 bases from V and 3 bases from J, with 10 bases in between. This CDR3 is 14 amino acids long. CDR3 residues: CASSLNLGYTEAFF. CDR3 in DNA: TGTGCCAGCAGTTTAAATTTAGGGTACACTGAAGCTTTCTTT.

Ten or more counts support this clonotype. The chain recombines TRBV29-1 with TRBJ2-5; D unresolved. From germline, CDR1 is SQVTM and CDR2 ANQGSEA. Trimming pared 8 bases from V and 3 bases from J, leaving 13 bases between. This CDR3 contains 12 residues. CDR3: CSSQPSEETQYF. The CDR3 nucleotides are TGCAGCTCTCAACCGAGCGAAGAGACCCAGTACTTC. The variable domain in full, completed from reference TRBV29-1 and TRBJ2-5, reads SAVISQKPSRDICQRGTSLTIQCQVDSQVTMMFWYRQQPGQSLTLIATANQGSEATYESGFVIDKFPISRPNLTFSTLTVSNMSPEDSSIYLCSSQPSEETQYFGPGTRLLVL.

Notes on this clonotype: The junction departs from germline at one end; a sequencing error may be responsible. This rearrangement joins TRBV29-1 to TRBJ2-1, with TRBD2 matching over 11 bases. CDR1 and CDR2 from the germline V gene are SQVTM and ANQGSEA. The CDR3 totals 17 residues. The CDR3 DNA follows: TGCAGCGTTGAGTGGGCTAGCGGGGGGTACTCCTGCAATGAGCAGTTCTTC. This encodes CSVEWASGGYSCNEQFF.

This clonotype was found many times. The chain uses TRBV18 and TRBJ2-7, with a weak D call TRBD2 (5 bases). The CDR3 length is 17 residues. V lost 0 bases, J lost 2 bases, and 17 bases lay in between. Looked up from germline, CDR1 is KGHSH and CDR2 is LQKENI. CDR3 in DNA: TGTGCCAGCTCACCACCGAGAGAGGGCCCGAGGGCCTACGAGCAGTACTTC. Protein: CASSPPREGPRAYEQYF.

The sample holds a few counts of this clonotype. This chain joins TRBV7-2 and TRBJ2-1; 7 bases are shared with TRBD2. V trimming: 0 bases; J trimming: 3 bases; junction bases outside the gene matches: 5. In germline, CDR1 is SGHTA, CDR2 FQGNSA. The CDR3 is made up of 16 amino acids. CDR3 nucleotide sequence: TGTGCCAGCAGCTTAGCTCTAGCGGATAACTACAATGAGCAGTTCTTC. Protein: CASSLALADNYNEQFF.

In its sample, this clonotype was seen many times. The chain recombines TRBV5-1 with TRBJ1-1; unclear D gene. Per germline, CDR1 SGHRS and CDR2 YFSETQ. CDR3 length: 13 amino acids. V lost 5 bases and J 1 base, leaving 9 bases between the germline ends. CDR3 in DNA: TGCGCCAGCAGGTTACAGCCGAACACTGAAGCTTTCTTT. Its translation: CASRLQPNTEAFF. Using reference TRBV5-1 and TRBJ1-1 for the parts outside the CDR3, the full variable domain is KAGVTQTPRYLIKTRGQQVTLSCSPISGHRSVSWYQQTPGQGLQFLFEYFSETQRNKGNFPGRFSGRQFSNSRSEMNVSTLELGDSALYLCASRLQPNTEAFFGQGTRLTVV.

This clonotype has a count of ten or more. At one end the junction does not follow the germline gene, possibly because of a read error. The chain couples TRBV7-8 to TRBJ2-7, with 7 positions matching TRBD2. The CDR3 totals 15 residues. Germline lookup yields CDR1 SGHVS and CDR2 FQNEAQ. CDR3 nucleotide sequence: TGTGCCAGCAGCTTCAGGCGCGGGAGCTCCAACGAGCAGTACTTC. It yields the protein CASSFRRGSSNEQYF.

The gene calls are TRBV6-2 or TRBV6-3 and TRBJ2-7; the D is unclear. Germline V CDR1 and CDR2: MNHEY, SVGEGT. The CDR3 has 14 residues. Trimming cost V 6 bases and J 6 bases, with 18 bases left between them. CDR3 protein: CASSASGPSGEQYF. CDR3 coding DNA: TGTGCCAGCAGCGCGTCAGGCCCGAGTGGCGAGCAGTACTTC.

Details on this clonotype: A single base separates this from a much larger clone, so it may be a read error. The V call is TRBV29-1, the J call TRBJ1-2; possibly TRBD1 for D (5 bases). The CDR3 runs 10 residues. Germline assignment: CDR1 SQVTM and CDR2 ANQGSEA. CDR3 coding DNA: TGCGGCGTACAGGAGATCCAAGACACCTTC. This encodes CGVQEIQDTF.

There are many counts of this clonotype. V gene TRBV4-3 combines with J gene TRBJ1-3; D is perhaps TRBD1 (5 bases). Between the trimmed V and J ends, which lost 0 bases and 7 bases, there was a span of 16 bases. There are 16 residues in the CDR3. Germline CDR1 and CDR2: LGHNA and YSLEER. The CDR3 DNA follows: TGCGCCAGCAGCCAAGATAGGGAGGGGACCCCCAACACCATATATTTT. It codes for CASSQDREGTPNTIYF.

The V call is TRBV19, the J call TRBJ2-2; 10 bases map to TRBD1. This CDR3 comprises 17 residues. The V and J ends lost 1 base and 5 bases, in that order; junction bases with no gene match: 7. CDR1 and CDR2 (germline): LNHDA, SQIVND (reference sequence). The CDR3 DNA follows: TGTGCCAGTAGTATAGTGTCGGGACAGGGGTGGACCGGGGAGCTGTTTTTT. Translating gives CASSIVSGQGWTGELFF. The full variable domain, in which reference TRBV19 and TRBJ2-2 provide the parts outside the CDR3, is DGGITQSPKYLFRKEGQNVTLSCEQNLNHDAMYWYRQDPGQGLRLIYYSQIVNDFQKGDIAEGYSVSREKKESFPLTVTSAQKNPTAFYLCASSIVSGQGWTGELFFGEGSRLTVL.

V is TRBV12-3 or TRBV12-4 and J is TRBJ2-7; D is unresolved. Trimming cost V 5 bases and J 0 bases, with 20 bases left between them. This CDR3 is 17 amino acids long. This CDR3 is CASSMAQEGYSSYEQYF. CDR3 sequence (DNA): TGTGCCAGCAGTATGGCCCAGGAAGGGTACAGCTCCTACGAGCAGTACTTC.

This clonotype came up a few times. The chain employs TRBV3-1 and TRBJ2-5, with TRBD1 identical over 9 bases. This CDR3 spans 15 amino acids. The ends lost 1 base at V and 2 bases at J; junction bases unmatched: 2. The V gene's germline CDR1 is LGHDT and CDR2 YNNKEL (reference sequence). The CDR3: CASSQAGQGQETQYF. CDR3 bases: TGTGCCAGCAGCCAAGCGGGACAGGGTCAAGAGACCCAGTACTTC.

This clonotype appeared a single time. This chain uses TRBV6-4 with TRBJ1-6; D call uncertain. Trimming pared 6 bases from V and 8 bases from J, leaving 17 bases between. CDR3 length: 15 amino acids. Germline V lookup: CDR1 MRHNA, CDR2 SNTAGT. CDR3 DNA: TGTGCCAGCAGCCTCTCGCCCGGGTTTTATTCACCCCTCCACTTT. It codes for CASSLSPGFYSPLHF.

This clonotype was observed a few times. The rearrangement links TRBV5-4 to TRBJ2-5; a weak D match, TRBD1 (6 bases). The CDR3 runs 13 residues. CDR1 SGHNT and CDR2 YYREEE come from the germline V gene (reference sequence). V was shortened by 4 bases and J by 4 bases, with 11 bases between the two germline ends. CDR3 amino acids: CASSNRVGETQYF. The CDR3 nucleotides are TGTGCCAGCAGCAACAGGGTAGGAGAGACCCAGTACTTC.

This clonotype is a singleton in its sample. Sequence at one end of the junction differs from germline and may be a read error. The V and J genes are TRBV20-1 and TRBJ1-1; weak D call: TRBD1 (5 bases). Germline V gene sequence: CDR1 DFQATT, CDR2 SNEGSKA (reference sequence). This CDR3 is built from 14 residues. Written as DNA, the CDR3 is TGCAGTGCTACGACAGAGGCGGGGTACACTGTAGCTTTCTTT. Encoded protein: CSATTEAGYTVAFF.

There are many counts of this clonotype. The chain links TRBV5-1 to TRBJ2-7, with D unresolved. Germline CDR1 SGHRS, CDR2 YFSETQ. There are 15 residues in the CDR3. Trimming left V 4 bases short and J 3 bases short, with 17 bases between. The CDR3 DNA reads TGCGCCAGCAGCAACCAGGTTAGGAAGAACTACGAGCAGTACTTC. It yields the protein CASSNQVRKNYEQYF.

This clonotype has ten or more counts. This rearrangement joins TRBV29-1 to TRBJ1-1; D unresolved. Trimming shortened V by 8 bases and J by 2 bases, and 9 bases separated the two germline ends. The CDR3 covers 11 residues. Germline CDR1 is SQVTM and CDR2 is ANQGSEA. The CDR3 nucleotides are TGCAGCTTTGCCCACAACACTGAAGCTTTCTTT. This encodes CSFAHNTEAFF.

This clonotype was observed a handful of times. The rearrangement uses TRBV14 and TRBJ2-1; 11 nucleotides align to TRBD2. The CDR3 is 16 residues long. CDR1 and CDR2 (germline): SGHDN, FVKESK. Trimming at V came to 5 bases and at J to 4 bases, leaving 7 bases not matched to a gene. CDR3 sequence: CASSSLAGGLYNEQFF. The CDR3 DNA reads TGTGCCAGCAGCTCCCTAGCGGGGGGACTATACAATGAGCAGTTCTTC. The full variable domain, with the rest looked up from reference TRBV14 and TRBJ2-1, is EAGVTQFPSHSVIEKGQTVTLRCDPISGHDNLYWYRRVMGKEIKFLLHFVKESKQDESGMPNNRFLAERTGGTYSTLKVQPAELEDSGVYFCASSSLAGGLYNEQFFGPGTRLTVL.

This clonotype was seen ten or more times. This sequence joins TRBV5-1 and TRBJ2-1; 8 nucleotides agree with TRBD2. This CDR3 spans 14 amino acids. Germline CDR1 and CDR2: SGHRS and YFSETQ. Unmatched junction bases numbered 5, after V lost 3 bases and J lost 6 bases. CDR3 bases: TGCGCCAGCAGCTCTCGCGGGGGGCCCAATGAGCAGTTCTTC. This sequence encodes CASSSRGGPNEQFF.

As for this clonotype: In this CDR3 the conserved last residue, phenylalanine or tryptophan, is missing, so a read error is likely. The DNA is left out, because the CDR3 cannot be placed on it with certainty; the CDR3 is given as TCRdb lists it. The CDR3 loop is CASSTGTANTGELFC. The J gene is TRBJ2-2, the V gene TRBV27; TRBD1 reflects the table's D call only, with no check against the DNA. The CDR3 has 15 amino acids, counting both end residues. Germline lookup yields CDR1 MNHEY and CDR2 SMNVEV (reference sequence).

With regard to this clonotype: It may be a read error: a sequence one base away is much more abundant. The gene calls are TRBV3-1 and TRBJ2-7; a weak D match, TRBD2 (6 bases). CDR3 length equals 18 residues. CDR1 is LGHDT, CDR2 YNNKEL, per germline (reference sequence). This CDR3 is CASSQPWNRGTTSYEQHF. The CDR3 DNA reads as TGTGCCAGCAGCCAACCGTGGAATCGCGGGACCACCTCCTACGAGCAGCACTTC.

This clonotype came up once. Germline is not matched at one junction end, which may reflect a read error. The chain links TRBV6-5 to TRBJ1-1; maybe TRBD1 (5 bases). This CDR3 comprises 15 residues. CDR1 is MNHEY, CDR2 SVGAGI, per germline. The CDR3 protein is CASSYSVGANIEAFF. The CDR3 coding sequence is TGTGCCAGCAGTTACTCAGTTGGGGCGAACATTGAAGCTTTCTTT.

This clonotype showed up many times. The CDR3 DNA is TGTGCCACCAGCACCCCCTCACAAGGGGAGACCCAGTACTTC. Amino acids: CATSTPSQGETQYF. V and J are TRBV15 and TRBJ2-5; D unclear. The CDR3 has 14 residues. Trimming took 4 bases from V and 5 from J, leaving 14 bases between them. CDR1 and CDR2 from the germline V gene are LNHNV and YYDKDF (reference sequence).